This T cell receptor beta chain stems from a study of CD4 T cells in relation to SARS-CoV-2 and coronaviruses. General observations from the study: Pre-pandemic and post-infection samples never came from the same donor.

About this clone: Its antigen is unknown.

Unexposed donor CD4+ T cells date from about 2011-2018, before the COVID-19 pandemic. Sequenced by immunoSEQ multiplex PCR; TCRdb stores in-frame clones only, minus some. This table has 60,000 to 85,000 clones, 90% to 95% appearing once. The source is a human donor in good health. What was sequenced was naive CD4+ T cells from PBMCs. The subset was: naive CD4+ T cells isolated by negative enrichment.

This CDR3 is CASSLAGTGILNEQFF. CDR3 DNA: TGTGCCAGCAGCTTGGCCGGGACAGGGATTTTAAATGAGCAGTTCTTC. The rearrangement joins TRBV5-4 to TRBJ2-1, with 9 bases matching TRBD1. This CDR3 is 16 amino acids long. The junction had 8 bases not matched to a gene; V was cut back by 0 bases and J by 7 bases. Germline V gene sequence: CDR1 SGHNT, CDR2 YYREEE (reference sequence).